The 31 T cell receptor beta chains in this list originate from one sample, sequenced in a study of OX40 agonist ivuxolimab in advanced cancers. Receptor libraries were prepared by the immunoSEQ multiplex PCR assay. TCRdb took over this immuneACCESS table, retaining in-frame rearrangements with V and J assigned. Such tables are incomplete; in checked studies, under half of the missing clones stem from an unresolved V gene, and the remainder is unexplained. Present in this sample are 45,000 to 50,000 clones, more than 80% of which were seen just once. The top ten clonotypes cover 12% of the sample. Sequences were derived from CD4+ or CD8+ T cells sorted from blood, sampled in a trial of the OX40 agonist ivuxolimab. The receptors were gathered from an adult with an advanced solid tumor such as melanoma, head and neck, liver or kidney cancer.

The V call is TRBV5-1, the J call TRBJ1-1; D is perhaps TRBD1 (5 bases). The germline CDR1 and CDR2 sequences are SGHRS and YFSETQ. The CDR3 has 19 amino acids. With 0 bases removed from V and 0 bases from J, the gap between germline ends came to 21 bases. CDR3 bases: TGCGCCAGCAGCTTGGGGTCCGGGACGCCCCTGGCCCTGAACACTGAAGCTTTCTTT. It encodes CASSLGSGTPLALNTEAFF.

The V gene is TRBV27, the J gene TRBJ2-7; no reliable D call. Germline V lookup: CDR1 MNHEY, CDR2 SMNVEV (reference sequence). This CDR3 comprises 15 residues. The germline V and J ends were trimmed by 6 bases and 2 bases, with 17 bases remaining between them. The CDR3 DNA reads TGTGCCAGCAGGCCCGAGGTGGCGGAAACCTACGAGCAGTACTTC. This codes for CASRPEVAETYEQYF.

This chain links TRBV29-1 with TRBJ2-3; TRBD2 might be the D (5 bases). The length of the CDR3 is 10 residues. The germline V gene has CDR1 SQVTM and CDR2 ANQGSEA. Trimming pared 3 bases from V and 12 bases from J, leaving 10 bases between. CDR3 coding DNA: TGCAGCGTTGAGAGGGTTTTCCAGTATTTT. Translation gives CSVERVFQYF.

J is TRBJ2-1 and V is TRBV29-1; tentatively, D is TRBD1 or TRBD2 (5 bases each). The CDR3 is 16 residues long. V was shortened by 2 bases and J by 4 bases, with 18 bases between the two germline ends. CDR1 is SQVTM and CDR2 is ANQGSEA in the germline V gene. CDR3 residues: CSVEPRGNDGYNEQFF. CDR3 in DNA: TGCAGCGTTGAACCTCGGGGCAACGATGGGTACAATGAGCAGTTCTTC.

This chain uses TRBV29-1 with TRBJ1-2; D is uncertain. CDR3 size: 9 residues. In germline, CDR1 is SQVTM, CDR2 ANQGSEA. Trimming took off 6 bases at V and 8 bases at J, with 7 bases between the two ends. DNA for the CDR3: TGCAGCGTGGATTCCGGCTACACCTTC. Translation: CSVDSGYTF.

This rearrangement joins TRBV19 to TRBJ2-7, with D perhaps matching TRBD1 (7 bases). The ends were cut back, 5 bases at V and 3 bases at J, with 17 bases in the middle. In germline, CDR1 is LNHDA, CDR2 SQIVND (reference sequence). The CDR3 is 15 amino acids. CDR3 protein: CASSWRDSGDYEQYF. The CDR3 region has the DNA TGTGCCAGTAGTTGGCGGGACAGCGGCGACTACGAGCAGTACTTC. The full variable domain, its missing parts supplied by reference TRBV19 and TRBJ2-7, is DGGITQSPKYLFRKEGQNVTLSCEQNLNHDAMYWYRQDPGQGLRLIYYSQIVNDFQKGDIAEGYSVSREKKESFPLTVTSAQKNPTAFYLCASSWRDSGDYEQYFGPGTRLTVT.

This clone was detected a few times. The rearrangement joins TRBV19 to TRBJ1-3; D is undetermined. CDR1 LNHDA and CDR2 SQIVND come from the germline V gene (reference sequence). This CDR3 has 13 amino acids. Trimming cost V 1 base and J 2 bases, with 3 bases left between them. The CDR3 region has the DNA TGTGCCAGTAGTATAGGCACTGGAAACACCATATATTTT. Translated, it gives CASSIGTGNTIYF.

The chain carries TRBV4-3 and TRBJ2-7, with D maybe TRBD2 (5 bases). This CDR3 is 15 amino acids long. The V end lost 4 bases, the J end lost 1 base, and 14 bases lay between the germline ends. CDR1 is LGHNA, CDR2 YSLEER, per germline. The DNA of the CDR3 is TGCGCCAGCAGCCCCGCGAGCGAGGGTTCCTACGAGCAGTACTTC. This translates into CASSPASEGSYEQYF.

V gene TRBV27 combines with J gene TRBJ1-1; 8 bases match TRBD1. The CDR3 totals 17 residues. With 0 bases clipped from V and 1 base from J, the junction kept 7 bases outside the gene matches. CDR1 MNHEY and CDR2 SMNVEV come from the germline V gene (reference sequence). Written as DNA, the CDR3 is TGTGCCAGCAGTTTATCACCGGACAGGGACAAGAACACTGAAGCTTTCTTT. Its translation is CASSLSPDRDKNTEAFF.

The chain has TRBV5-4 and TRBJ1-6; 7 bases are shared with TRBD1. The germline V gene has CDR1 SGHNT and CDR2 YYREEE (reference sequence). The CDR3 sequence is 16 residues long. V was pared by 0 bases and J by 10 bases, with 10 bases of the junction left unmatched. CDR3 residues: CASSLEPRQGYSPLHF. In DNA form, the CDR3 reads TGTGCCAGCAGCTTGGAACCTCGACAGGGATACTCACCCCTCCACTTT.

Relative to its sample, this clone is medium-sized. The chain combines TRBV4-3 with TRBJ1-4, with 8 bases lining up with TRBD1. The V gene end was trimmed by 0 bases and the J gene end by 8 bases; junction bases not matched to a gene: 5. The CDR3 has 15 residues. The germline CDR1 and CDR2 sequences are LGHNA and YSLEER. CDR3: CASSQDTGGWEKLFF. The CDR3 DNA sequence: TGCGCCAGCAGCCAAGATACAGGGGGTTGGGAAAAACTGTTTTTT.

This clone was observed once. CDR3 sequence: CASSRLAGGVGQETQYF. The CDR3 bases are TGCGCCAGCAGCCGGCTAGCGGGGGGAGTTGGCCAAGAGACCCAGTACTTC. The V and J genes are TRBV5-1 and TRBJ2-5; 11 bases agree with TRBD2. The V gene's germline CDR1 is SGHRS and CDR2 YFSETQ. With V trimmed by 4 bases and J by 1 base, 9 bases remained unmatched. The CDR3 loop spans 17 amino acids.

This clone has only one observation. The conserved phenylalanine or tryptophan is not found at the CDR3 terminus, so this likely reflects a read error. Because the CDR3's place on the DNA is in doubt, the DNA is left out and the CDR3 is given as listed by TCRdb. The chain joins TRBV7-9 to TRBJ2-3. The CDR3 spans 16 residues, counting both ends. Germline V lookup: CDR1 SEHNR, CDR2 FQNEAQ (reference sequence). The CDR3 sequence is CASSLSGVRGPSRGEL.

V and J are TRBV25-1 and TRBJ1-1; D possibly corresponds to TRBD1 (6 bases). The CDR3 is made up of 13 amino acids. V lost 1 base to trimming and J lost 4 bases, with 7 bases between them. Germline CDR1 is MGHDK and CDR2 is SYGVNS. CDR3 DNA sequence: TGTGCCAGCAGTGAATTAGGGGGCACTGAAGCTTTCTTT. It is translated as CASSELGGTEAFF.

The V call is TRBV9, the J call TRBJ1-1; D gene unclear. V lost 4 bases and J lost 1, with 8 bases in between. The CDR3 runs 13 residues. Germline assignment: CDR1 SGDLS and CDR2 YYNGEE. Here the CDR3 reads CASSPGGNTEAFF. The CDR3 region has the DNA TGTGCCAGCAGCCCGGGTGGGAACACTGAAGCTTTCTTT.

The gene calls are TRBV11-2 and TRBJ2-7; D is unresolved. The CDR3 contains 14 residues. V lost 6 bases to trimming and J lost 0 bases, with 12 bases between them. The germline gives CDR1 SGHAT, CDR2 FQNNGV. This chain's CDR3 is CASSPLGFSYEQYF. For the CDR3, the DNA is TGTGCCAGCAGTCCGTTGGGCTTCTCCTACGAGCAGTACTTC.

J is TRBJ2-5 and V is TRBV4-3, with 10 positions matching TRBD2. Trimming took 0 bases from V and 1 from J; bases not matched to a gene: 8. Germline CDR1 and CDR2: LGHNA and YSLEER. CDR3 size: 18 residues. The CDR3 region has the DNA TGCGCCAGCAGCCAAGATCTATCACTAGCGGGGACCCAAGAGACCCAGTACTTC. This codes for CASSQDLSLAGTQETQYF.

J is TRBJ2-2 and V is TRBV6-5; 8 bases map to TRBD2. The CDR3 runs 15 residues. Germline V gene data show CDR1 as MNHEY and CDR2 as SVGAGI. V trimming: 7 bases; J trimming: 4 bases; junction bases outside the gene matches: 8. CDR3 DNA sequence: TGTGCCAGCACGTACGGGGGGGCCTCCACCGGGGAGCTGTTTTTT. Translated, it gives CASTYGGASTGELFF.

The V call is TRBV5-1, the J call TRBJ1-2; perhaps TRBD1 as D (5 bases). The V gene's germline CDR1 is SGHRS and CDR2 YFSETQ. The CDR3 spans 16 residues. V was shortened by 0 bases and J by 0 bases, with 12 bases between the two germline ends. This CDR3 reads CASSLVEGTPNYGYTF. Written as DNA, the CDR3 is TGCGCCAGCAGCTTGGTGGAGGGGACTCCTAACTATGGCTACACCTTC.

The chain joins TRBV9 to TRBJ2-5; 10 nucleotides line up with TRBD1. Germline values: CDR1 SGDLS, CDR2 YYNGEE. The V gene end was trimmed by 0 bases and the J gene end by 5 bases; junction bases not matched to a gene: 13. The CDR3 consists of 18 residues. The CDR3 spells CASSVEEGTGAGRETQYF. The CDR3 region has the DNA TGTGCCAGCAGCGTAGAGGAGGGGACAGGGGCTGGGAGGGAGACCCAGTACTTC.

This clone has a handful of counts. The rearrangement uses TRBV4-3 and TRBJ2-2; perhaps D is TRBD1 or TRBD2 (5 bases each). This CDR3 has 16 amino acids. V lost 3 bases and J 6 bases, leaving 17 bases between the germline ends. CDR1 is LGHNA, CDR2 YSLEER, per germline. The CDR3, as DNA: TGCGCCAGCAGCCAGGAGGCCCGGGACCCCTCCGGGGAGCTGTTTTTT. This gives the protein CASSQEARDPSGELFF.

In DNA, the CDR3 is TGCGCCAGCAGCCTTCTTTTTTACCCTAACTATGGCTACACCTTC. It translates to CASSLLFYPNYGYTF. The J gene is TRBJ1-2, the V gene TRBV5-1; no clear D gene. V shed 4 bases and J shed 0 bases, with 13 bases lying between them. This CDR3 spans 15 amino acids. Per the germline V gene, CDR1 is SGHRS and CDR2 is YFSETQ.

This clone was observed a handful of times. V usage is TRBV9 and J usage is TRBJ2-2; D is undetermined. The CDR3 has 14 residues. The V gene's germline CDR1 is SGDLS and CDR2 YYNGEE. The V end was cut by 4 bases, the J end by 4 bases, with 11 bases between. The CDR3 DNA reads TGTGCCAGCAGCATGACGGGTGGCACCGGGGAGCTGTTTTTT. It codes for CASSMTGGTGELFF.

V is TRBV11-3 and J is TRBJ1-3; unclear D gene. Germline values: CDR1 SGHNT, CDR2 YENEEA. There are 14 residues in the CDR3. Trimming removed 1 base at V and 1 base at J, with 5 bases between. The CDR3 here is CASSLVQSGNTIYF. The CDR3 DNA reads as TGTGCCAGCAGCTTAGTTCAATCTGGAAACACCATATATTTT.

The chain is built from TRBV7-7 and TRBJ2-3; 14 bases fit TRBD2. CDR3 size: 16 residues. V was clipped by 5 bases and J by 8 bases; unmatched bases: 9. Germline V gene sequence: CDR1 SSHAT, CDR2 FNYEAQ (reference sequence). DNA for the CDR3: TGTGCCAGCAGCCGCGGGACTAGCGGGGGTCCTGGTACGCAGTATTTT. Its protein is CASSRGTSGGPGTQYF.

The genes are TRBV18 and TRBJ2-7; no reliable D call. The germline V and J ends were trimmed by 2 bases and 3 bases, with 5 bases remaining between them. The CDR3 covers 12 residues. The V gene's germline CDR1 is KGHSH and CDR2 LQKENI. The CDR3 DNA is TGTGCCAGCTCACCATCGGACTACGAGCAGTACTTC. The encoded protein is CASSPSDYEQYF.

CDR3 nucleotide sequence: TGTGCCAGCAGCTTAGAAAATCAGCCCCAGCATTTT. Translation gives CASSLENQPQHF. V and J are TRBV13 and TRBJ1-5; the D is unclear. V was trimmed by 1 base and J by 4 bases, leaving 2 bases between them. This CDR3 spans 12 amino acids. Germline CDR1 and CDR2: PRHDT and FYEKMQ (reference sequence).

The V and J genes are TRBV6-5 and TRBJ2-2; the D gene is possibly TRBD2 (6 bases). The CDR3 covers 15 residues. The germline V and J ends were trimmed by 2 bases and 3 bases, with 10 bases remaining between them. Germline CDR1 reads MNHEY; CDR2 reads SVGAGI. The CDR3 sequence: CASSYIADHTGELFF. The CDR3 DNA sequence: TGTGCCAGCAGTTACATAGCGGACCACACCGGGGAGCTGTTTTTT.

This clone was counted a single time. The DNA for the CDR3 is TGTGCCAGTAGTATAGTCCCTGGGAACACTGAAGCTTTCTTT. Residues: CASSIVPGNTEAFF. V gene TRBV19 combines with J gene TRBJ1-1; D is undetermined. The length of the CDR3 is 14 residues. Germline V lookup: CDR1 LNHDA, CDR2 SQIVND (reference sequence). The V end was cut by 1 base, the J end by 1 base, with 7 bases between.

CDR3 in amino acids: CASSKSRTRTKSSTDTQYF. DNA for the CDR3: TGTGCCAGCAGCAAATCGCGGACACGGACGAAATCAAGCACAGATACGCAGTATTTT. The rearrangement joins TRBV21-1 to TRBJ2-3; the table's D call TRBD1 went unverified against the DNA. TRBV21-1 is recorded as a pseudogene. There are 19 residues in the CDR3.

This rearrangement joins TRBV6-1 to TRBJ2-6; the D is unclear. The V end lost 11 bases, the J end lost 4 bases, and 6 bases lay between the germline ends. This CDR3 has 11 residues. Germline V gene sequence: CDR1 MNHNS, CDR2 SASEGT. For the CDR3, the DNA is TGTGCCCGAAGGGGGGCCAACGTCCTGACTTTC. Encoded protein: CARRGANVLTF.